The clone carrying this T cell receptor beta chain has at least ten counts. As yet, its antigen is unknown. V trimming: 5 bases; J trimming: 3 bases; junction bases outside the gene matches: 6. This CDR3 is built from 14 residues. In germline, CDR1 is MDHEN, CDR2 SYDVKM. This sample is drawn from a study of T cells in Graves' hyperthyroidism and ophthalmopathy. This sample holds PBMCs from less than 13 ml fresh peripheral blood. Amplification of TCR beta CDR3 regions was performed using RNA transcripts as template. The primer set for the first-round RT-PCR of the TCR CDR3 was HTBI. Each CDR3 protein is one row after TCRdb ran MiXCR on the multiplex PCR reads. The sample lists approximately 710,000 distinct CDR3 sequences; 17% were seen once. Notes on the study in general: Appearing also in blood were most of the thyroid clonotypes expanded above 0.001. In validation, the model predicted ophthalmopathy. These predictions came a median about 6.5 months before onset. Ophthalmopathy cases were set apart from stable hyperthyroidism by a 13 V-J model.

The rearrangement links TRBV28 to TRBJ2-7; 8 bases line up with TRBD1. The receptor was isolated from a man in his fifties with Graves' hyperthyroidism. The sequenced material came from blood. CDR3 nucleotide sequence: TGTGCCAGCAGTCAGAACACAGGGGGCTACGAGCAGTACTTC. This gives the protein CASSQNTGGYEQYF.